Sequencing of this T cell receptor beta chain was carried out in a study of post-analysis software for immune sequencing data. General study points: Compared with controls, patients had more of about 5 TRBV segments, including TRBV5-6, TRBV5-1 and TRBV20-1.

Unique molecular identifiers tagged the TCR beta cDNA libraries. MiXCR, applied by TCRdb to the PCR reads, yields one record per CDR3 protein. The table lists some 800,000 distinct CDR3 sequences, 35% to 55% of them singletons. The V gene end was trimmed by 4 bases and the J gene end by 8 bases; junction bases not matched to a gene: 8. The CDR3 length is 15 residues. The germline CDR1 and CDR2 sequences are SGHDT and YYEEEE. Concerning this clonotype itself: Antigen specificity is unknown.

Sequences were obtained from blood. This receptor was taken from a girl aged 10-17 years with multiple sclerosis. The chain carries TRBV5-6 and TRBJ1-4; 10 bases map to TRBD1. CDR3 nucleotide sequence: TGTGCCAGCAGCCGCCCGGGGACAGGGGAGGAAAAACTGTTTTTT. Translation gives CASSRPGTGEEKLFF.